The 18 T cell receptor beta chains below come from one sample, sequenced in a study of cytomegalovirus exposure and HLA in healthy donors. Primers included in the PCR were 60 Vbeta and 13 Jbeta primers. Method: immunoSEQ multiplex PCR; TCRdb's copy keeps in-frame clones and lacks some. The repertoire holds 150,000 to 200,000 clones, with roughly 84% as singletons. The sequencing input was PBMCs. These receptors came from a man between 18 and 29 years old in good health and CMV-seropositive.

This chain uses TRBV27 with TRBJ2-7; 7 nucleotides line up with TRBD1. CDR1 is MNHEY, CDR2 SMNVEV, per germline (reference sequence). This CDR3 is built from 12 residues. V was pared by 5 bases and J by 3 bases, with 1 base of the junction left unmatched. The CDR3 sequence: CASSPGGYEQYF. CDR3 bases: TGTGCCAGCAGTCCAGGGGGCTACGAGCAGTACTTC.

The CDR3 spells CASTSGQGHEQYF. As DNA, the CDR3 is TGTGCCAGCACCTCTGGACAGGGACACGAGCAGTACTTC. The V call is TRBV11-2, the J call TRBJ2-7; 8 nucleotides match TRBD1. This CDR3 contains 13 residues. CDR1 is SGHAT and CDR2 is FQNNGV in the germline V gene. V was clipped by 7 bases and J by 5 bases; unmatched bases: 7.

Worth noting for this clone: The CDR3 end shows no conserved phenylalanine or tryptophan, and so a read error is likely. Because the CDR3's place on the DNA is in doubt, the DNA is left out and the CDR3 is given as listed by TCRdb. The chain joins TRBV10-1 to TRBJ1-2. Germline CDR1 WNHNN, CDR2 SYGVQD (reference sequence). The CDR3 comprises 10 residues, both ends counted. The CDR3: CASKGARGNL.

V gene TRBV5-4 combines with J gene TRBJ2-7; D uncertain. The germline CDR1 and CDR2 sequences are SGHNT and YYREEE (reference sequence). The CDR3 consists of 15 residues. V was pared by 0 bases and J by 5 bases, with 15 bases between. The CDR3: CASSLGPLYGDEQYF. The CDR3 DNA sequence: TGTGCCAGCAGCTTGGGTCCACTATACGGAGACGAGCAGTACTTC. Looking up the rest from reference TRBV5-4 and TRBJ2-7 gives the full variable domain: ETGVTQSPTHLIKTRGQQVTLRCSSQSGHNTVSWYQQALGQGPQFIFQYYREEENGRGNFPPRFSGLQFPNYSSELNVNALELDDSALYLCASSLGPLYGDEQYFGPGTRLTVT.

The chain couples TRBV28 to TRBJ1-1; 7 bases map to TRBD1. The CDR3 extends over 14 amino acids. Germline CDR1 MDHEN, CDR2 SYDVKM. V trimming: 5 bases; J trimming: 3 bases; junction bases outside the gene matches: 6. CDR3 in DNA: TGTGCCAGCAGTATAGGGGGCGCTTACACTGAAGCTTTCTTT. Its protein is CASSIGGAYTEAFF. Supplemented by reference TRBV28 and TRBJ1-1, the full variable domain reads DVKVTQSSRYLVKRTGEKVFLECVQDMDHENMFWYRQDPGLGLRLIYFSYDVKMKEKGDIPEGYSVSREKKERFSLILESASTNQTSMYLCASSIGGAYTEAFFGQGTRLTVV.

This clone was counted a few times. The rearrangement uses TRBV9 and TRBJ2-3; TRBD2 is a possible D gene (6 bases). The length of the CDR3 is 18 residues. Germline V gene data show CDR1 as SGDLS and CDR2 as YYNGEE. V was pared by 3 bases and J by 0 bases, with 20 bases between. CDR3 bases: TGTGCCAGCAGCGCGAGGTGGGAACCGGGACTCAGCACAGATACGCAGTATTTT. This translates into CASSARWEPGLSTDTQYF.

The chain couples TRBV11-2 to TRBJ2-5; D possibly corresponds to TRBD2 (6 bases). V was clipped by 6 bases and J by 5 bases, with 10 bases between them. Germline V lookup: CDR1 SGHAT, CDR2 FQNNGV. The CDR3 covers 12 residues. CDR3 amino acids: CASSPGEETQYF. Written as DNA, the CDR3 is TGTGCCAGCAGTCCGGGGGAGGAGACCCAGTACTTC.

The rearrangement links TRBV7-2 to TRBJ2-7; D perhaps matches TRBD1 (5 bases). Trimming stripped 5 bases from V and 4 bases from J, with 12 bases between. This CDR3 is 13 amino acids long. Germline loops: CDR1 SGHTA, CDR2 FQGNSA. Here the CDR3 reads CASSPARGYEQYF. In nucleotides, the CDR3 is TGTGCCAGCAGCCCGGCAAGGGGTTACGAGCAGTACTTC.

CDR3 amino acids: CASSSTGDPGNTIYF. The CDR3 DNA follows: TGCGCCAGCAGCTCTACAGGGGACCCTGGAAACACCATATATTTT. The V call is TRBV5-1, the J call TRBJ1-3, with TRBD1 matching 7 bases. This CDR3 has 15 residues. V gave up 3 bases and J gave up 2 bases; unmatched junction bases: 5. Germline-derived CDR1 and CDR2 are SGHRS and YFSETQ.

This clone was found a few times. The V and J genes are TRBV18 and TRBJ2-7, with 7 nucleotides matching TRBD1. V was pared by 3 bases and J by 3 bases, with 5 bases of the junction left unmatched. Germline lookup yields CDR1 KGHSH and CDR2 LQKENI. There are 14 residues in the CDR3. CDR3 region: CASSPMTGNYEQYF. The CDR3 DNA reads TGTGCCAGCTCACCCATGACAGGGAACTACGAGCAGTACTTC.

The gene calls are TRBV27 and TRBJ1-6; D not certain. Germline loops: CDR1 MNHEY, CDR2 SMNVEV (reference sequence). V gave up 6 bases and J gave up 3 bases, with 12 bases separating them. This CDR3 comprises 15 residues. CDR3 DNA sequence: TGTGCCAGCAGGGAGGGTACGGGCTATAATTCACCCCTCCACTTT. Its protein product is CASREGTGYNSPLHF.

The CDR3 loop reads CASAGTSFVDEQFF. CDR3 nucleotide sequence: TGTGCCAGCGCCGGGACTAGCTTCGTCGATGAGCAGTTCTTC. The chain couples TRBV19 to TRBJ2-1, with 9 bases aligning to TRBD2. Germline V CDR1 and CDR2: LNHDA, SQIVND (reference sequence). CDR3 length: 14 amino acids. Losses at the gene ends were 9 bases for V and 8 bases for J; bases not matched to a gene: 11.

The chain combines TRBV5-1 with TRBJ1-1; 7 positions match TRBD1. The trim removed 4 bases at V and 4 bases at J, leaving 7 bases unmatched. Germline CDR1 SGHRS, CDR2 YFSETQ. The CDR3 is 14 residues long. CDR3 in DNA: TGCGCCAGCAGCATCCGACAGGGCCCCACTGAAGCTTTCTTT. This codes for CASSIRQGPTEAFF.

This clone occurred a few times. The chain couples TRBV19 to TRBJ1-1; 10 nucleotides line up with TRBD1. Germline values: CDR1 LNHDA, CDR2 SQIVND (reference sequence). Germline trimming cut 5 bases from V and 5 bases from J; bases unmatched to any gene: 5. This CDR3 is built from 14 residues. The CDR3 DNA sequence: TGTGCCAGTAGTTGGGGACAGGGGCTAACTGAAGCTTTCTTT. This sequence encodes CASSWGQGLTEAFF.

V and J are TRBV2 and TRBJ1-2; tentative D call: TRBD1 (6 bases). The CDR3 totals 13 residues. Trimming cost V 4 bases and J 2 bases, with 8 bases left between them. The V gene's germline CDR1 is SNHLY and CDR2 FYNNEI. This chain's CDR3 is CASSAGVNYGYTF. DNA for the CDR3: TGTGCCAGCAGTGCAGGGGTGAACTATGGCTACACCTTC.

The V call is TRBV2, the J call TRBJ1-1; D is unclear. The germline V gene encodes CDR1 SNHLY and CDR2 FYNNEI. Trimming cost V 9 bases and J 1 base, with 12 bases left between them. This CDR3 is 13 amino acids long. Here the CDR3 reads CARTGEANTEAFF. CDR3 DNA sequence: TGTGCCAGAACTGGCGAGGCGAACACTGAAGCTTTCTTT.

The chain combines TRBV15 with TRBJ1-4; TRBD1 might be the D (6 bases). Per the germline V gene, CDR1 is LNHNV and CDR2 is YYDKDF (reference sequence). This CDR3 has 16 residues. V was cut by 0 bases and J by 4 bases, with 12 bases left in between. CDR3 sequence (DNA): TGTGCCACCAGCAGAGAGATGACAGGACGTAATGAAAAACTGTTTTTT. It encodes CATSREMTGRNEKLFF.

The chain links TRBV6-1 to TRBJ2-7, with TRBD1 as a possible D gene (5 bases). CDR1 is MNHNS and CDR2 is SASEGT in the germline V gene. Deletions cut 6 bases from V and 2 bases from J, with 11 bases between. The CDR3 runs to 13 residues. Written as DNA, the CDR3 is TGTGCCAGCAGGTACGGACACCCCTACGAGCAGTACTTC. This codes for CASRYGHPYEQYF.